This T cell receptor (beta chain) was sequenced in a study of shared clonotypes between healthy human individuals. Study details: For every donor, three CD4 naive, three CD4 memory, two CD8 naive and one CD8 memory plates were used.

Broader study findings: All-four-donor shared clonotypes had higher generation probabilities than non-shared clonotypes did.

Nashville, Tennessee was home to all donors, who were Caucasian adults. Note on this clone: As yet, its antigen is unknown.

Germline V lookup: CDR1 SGHRS, CDR2 YFSETQ. CDR3 length: 15 amino acids. V lost 4 bases and J lost 2; bases outside the gene matches: 6. Generated by immunoSEQ multiplex PCR, the TCRdb table keeps only in-frame clones and is missing some. The repertoire holds over 2 million clones, with about 95% as singletons. The specimen was naive CD4+ T cells sorted from blood. Stated subset: CD45RA+ positively selected. This clonotype was obtained from a man between 18 and 35 years old in good health. The chain recombines TRBV5-1 with TRBJ1-3, with 7 bases aligning to TRBD1. The CDR3 is CASSQQGSPGNTIYF. In DNA form, the CDR3 reads TGCGCCAGCAGCCAACAGGGGAGCCCTGGAAACACCATATATTTT.